Below, 32 T cell receptor beta chains from the same sample are listed, as sequenced in a study of blood T cell repertoires in COVID-19. Here immunoSEQ multiplex PCR was the method, and the copy in TCRdb shows in-frame clones only, minus some. The sample lists just over 95,000 clones, about 83% occurring once. Material: peripheral blood. The receptors originated from a human donor in a cohort sampled during active COVID-19.

The chain combines TRBV11-2 with TRBJ2-3; weak D call: TRBD2 (5 bases). CDR1 SGHAT and CDR2 FQNNGV come from the germline V gene. CDR3 length equals 17 residues. Trimming cost V 4 bases and J 2 bases, with 19 bases left between them. The CDR3 nucleotides are TGTGCCAGCAGCTCCATCACCGGGGATGCAAACACAGATACGCAGTATTTT. Its protein product is CASSSITGDANTDTQYF.

This clone showed up just a few times. The genes are TRBV7-8 and TRBJ1-5, with TRBD1 identical over 9 bases. The CDR3 has 16 residues. CDR1 is SGHVS, CDR2 FQNEAQ, per germline. V gave up 1 base and J gave up 6 bases; unmatched junction bases: 7. The CDR3 reads CASSLVGTGLGQPQHF. The CDR3, as DNA: TGTGCCAGCAGCTTAGTGGGGACAGGGCTTGGTCAGCCCCAGCATTTT.

V and J are TRBV25-1 and TRBJ1-1; tentatively, D is TRBD1 (6 bases). Trimming shortened V by 7 bases and J by 1 base, and 7 bases separated the two germline ends. Germline V CDR1 and CDR2: MGHDK, SYGVNS. This CDR3 has 12 residues. CDR3 bases: TGTGCCAGCAAGACAGGGAACACTGAAGCTTTCTTT. This sequence encodes CASKTGNTEAFF.

The chain recombines TRBV10-3 with TRBJ2-7; 8 positions match TRBD1. CDR1 and CDR2 (germline): ENHRY, SYGVKD. The CDR3 loop spans 14 amino acids. V was clipped by 0 bases and J by 6 bases; unmatched bases: 4. CDR3 nucleotide sequence: TGTGCCATCAGTGAGTCGAGGGACAGGTCCGAGCAGTACTTC. It codes for CAISESRDRSEQYF.

The chain links TRBV6-4 to TRBJ1-6; D ambiguous. The length of the CDR3 is 13 residues. V was shortened by 4 bases and J by 10 bases, with 11 bases between the two germline ends. The germline CDR1 and CDR2 sequences are MRHNA and SNTAGT. CDR3 sequence: CASSALARSPLHF. The CDR3 coding sequence is TGTGCCAGCAGTGCCCTCGCTCGGTCACCCCTCCACTTT.

This clone was seen only a few times. V gene TRBV4-1 combines with J gene TRBJ1-2; D call uncertain. CDR3 length: 15 residues. Germline V gives CDR1 MGHRA, CDR2 YSYEKL. Deletions cut 0 bases from V and 4 bases from J, with 12 bases between. As DNA, the CDR3 is TGCGCCAGCAGCCAAGATGAGGTATTGGGCTATGGCTACACCTTC. Translation gives CASSQDEVLGYGYTF.

As to this clone: This sample also contains other DNA sequences that code for the same CDR3. V usage is TRBV19 and J usage is TRBJ2-1, with D tentatively TRBD1 (6 bases). CDR3 size: 15 residues. Trimming shortened V by 0 bases and J by 2 bases, and 8 bases separated the two germline ends. CDR1 is LNHDA and CDR2 is SQIVND in the germline V gene (reference sequence). CDR3 coding DNA: TGTGCCAGTAGTATAGAGGGGGCCACCTACAATGAGCAGTTCTTC. Residues: CASSIEGATYNEQFF. Looking up the rest from reference TRBV19 and TRBJ2-1 gives the full variable domain: DGGITQSPKYLFRKEGQNVTLSCEQNLNHDAMYWYRQDPGQGLRLIYYSQIVNDFQKGDIAEGYSVSREKKESFPLTVTSAQKNPTAFYLCASSIEGATYNEQFFGPGTRLTVL.

The chain is built from TRBV11-3 and TRBJ2-1, with 12 bases aligning to TRBD1. J was trimmed by 6 bases and V by 4 bases; bases with no gene match: 4. CDR1 is SGHNT and CDR2 is YENEEA in the germline V gene. The CDR3 has 15 amino acids. CDR3 sequence (DNA): TGTGCCAGCAGCTCGGGACAGGGGGCTTTCAATGAGCAGTTCTTC. Translating it yields CASSSGQGAFNEQFF.

A word on this clone: The sample contains more than one DNA sequence encoding this CDR3. The V and J genes are TRBV6-5 and TRBJ1-1; 7 nucleotides align to TRBD1. The CDR3 has 13 amino acids. The V gene end was trimmed by 2 bases and the J gene end by 4 bases; junction bases not matched to a gene: 1. Germline loops: CDR1 MNHEY, CDR2 SVGAGI. CDR3 loop: CASSYPGGTEAFF. In DNA form, the CDR3 reads TGTGCCAGCAGTTACCCAGGGGGCACTGAAGCTTTCTTT.

V and J are TRBV24-1 and TRBJ1-2, with a tentative D call TRBD1 (6 bases). With 3 bases removed from V and 8 bases from J, the gap between germline ends came to 6 bases. The germline V gene has CDR1 KGHDR and CDR2 SFDVKD. The CDR3 loop spans 11 amino acids. Here the CDR3 DNA reads TGTGCCACCAGTGATGGGGGCGGCTACACCTTC. Translation gives CATSDGGGYTF.

V is TRBV11-2 and J is TRBJ2-7; TRBD1 matches 7 bases. Germline CDR1 SGHAT, CDR2 FQNNGV. The CDR3 has 15 amino acids. Trimming at V came to 4 bases and at J to 2 bases, leaving 8 bases not matched to a gene. DNA of the CDR3: TGTGCCAGCAGCTCGACCGAGGGGGCTCCCTACGAGCAGTACTTC. Amino acid sequence: CASSSTEGAPYEQYF.

The chain recombines TRBV30 with TRBJ2-3; possible D gene TRBD2, 5 bases. Germline lookup yields CDR1 GTSNPN and CDR2 SVGIG (reference sequence). The CDR3 has 15 residues. Trimming left V 0 bases short and J 4 bases short, with 14 bases between. CDR3 nucleotide sequence: TGTGCCTGGAGTGTATCCGGGGTGAGGGCAGATACGCAGTATTTT. Translated: CAWSVSGVRADTQYF.

CDR3 amino acids: CASSIGQGYEKLFF. The CDR3 nucleotides read TGTGCCAGTAGTATCGGACAGGGGTATGAAAAACTGTTTTTT. V is TRBV19 and J is TRBJ1-4; TRBD1 matches 9 bases. CDR3 length: 14 residues. The V and J ends lost 3 bases and 6 bases, in that order; junction bases with no gene match: 2. CDR1 and CDR2 from the germline V gene are LNHDA and SQIVND (reference sequence).

CDR3 in DNA: TGTGCCAGTAGTAATAGGGGGATAGAAGCTTTCTTT. It specifies CASSNRGIEAFF. The rearrangement links TRBV19 to TRBJ1-1; maybe TRBD1 (6 bases). Germline CDR1 LNHDA, CDR2 SQIVND (reference sequence). The CDR3 length is 12 residues. Trimming took off 4 bases at V and 8 bases at J, with 11 bases between the two ends.

This clone was seen more than once but under ten times. The V gene is TRBV2, the J gene TRBJ1-1; tentatively, D is TRBD1 (6 bases). The germline V gene has CDR1 SNHLY and CDR2 FYNNEI. The V end was cut by 7 bases, the J end by 4 bases, with 16 bases between. The CDR3 sequence is 14 residues long. The CDR3 loop is CASIRGVESTEAFF. The DNA of the CDR3 is TGTGCCAGCATCAGGGGAGTGGAGAGCACTGAAGCTTTCTTT.

A single count supports this clone. The chain joins TRBV29-1 to TRBJ1-2; 7 bases agree with TRBD1. The V segment lost 5 bases and the J segment 4 bases; nucleotides outside the gene matches: 7. CDR1 is SQVTM, CDR2 ANQGSEA, per germline. The CDR3 is 13 amino acids. CDR3 sequence reads: CSVQREGAYGYTF. CDR3 sequence (DNA): TGCAGCGTTCAACGGGAGGGGGCCTATGGCTACACCTTC.

The chain recombines TRBV2 with TRBJ1-5; TRBD1 might be the D (5 bases). CDR3 size: 14 residues. Germline V gene sequence: CDR1 SNHLY, CDR2 FYNNEI. The V and J ends lost 6 bases and 0 bases respectively, with 9 bases between them. CDR3 sequence (DNA): TGTGCCAGCAGCGCAGGGTATAGCAATCAGCCCCAGCATTTT. Translating it yields CASSAGYSNQPQHF. Full variable domain (outside the CDR3, taken from reference TRBV2 and TRBJ1-5): EPEVTQTPSHQVTQMGQEVILRCVPISNHLYFYWYRQILGQKVEFLVSFYNNEISEKSEIFDDQFSVERPDGSNFTLKIRSTKLEDSAMYFCASSAGYSNQPQHFGDGTRLSIL.

The CDR3 DNA is TGCGCCAGCAGCCAAGACAGCTCCTACGAGCAGTACTTC. It translates to CASSQDSSYEQYF. The genes are TRBV4-1 and TRBJ2-7; D gene unclear. The germline gives CDR1 MGHRA, CDR2 YSYEKL. V lost 0 bases and J 0 bases, leaving 3 bases between the germline ends. The CDR3 is 13 amino acids.

This clone was counted a few times. The chain carries TRBV7-9 and TRBJ1-3, with D uncertain. Germline CDR1 and CDR2: SEHNR and FQNEAQ (reference sequence). The CDR3 runs 14 residues. Trimming took off 1 base at V and 0 bases at J, with 4 bases between the two ends. The CDR3: CASSLDGSGNTIYF. The CDR3 DNA reads TGTGCCAGCAGCTTAGACGGCTCTGGAAACACCATATATTTT.

The rearrangement links TRBV7-2 to TRBJ2-6; TRBD2 is a possible D gene (5 bases). Germline V gene sequence: CDR1 SGHTA, CDR2 FQGNSA. This CDR3 contains 16 residues. Trimming shortened V by 2 bases and J by 2 bases, and 10 bases separated the two germline ends. CDR3 nucleotides: TGTGCCAGCAGCTTAATGAGGGCTGCTGGGGCCAACGTCCTGACTTTC. Translation gives CASSLMRAAGANVLTF.

This clone was found a few times. The rearrangement joins TRBV19 to TRBJ2-1; 9 bases are shared with TRBD2. This CDR3 contains 15 residues. V lost 1 base, J lost 8 bases, and 6 bases stayed unmatched. Germline CDR1 reads LNHDA; CDR2 reads SQIVND (reference sequence). CDR3 nucleotides: TGTGCCAGTAGTATAGGGTCTAGCGGGACCGATGAGCAGTTCTTC. Protein sequence: CASSIGSSGTDEQFF.

The chain uses TRBV6-1 and TRBJ2-2; D is perhaps TRBD2 (5 bases). CDR3 size: 17 residues. Germline lookup yields CDR1 MNHNS and CDR2 SASEGT. Between the trimmed V and J ends, which lost 1 base and 4 bases, there was a span of 16 bases. CDR3 coding DNA: TGTGCCAGCAGTGAAGGAGGACTGGTTGGTGGCACCGGGGAGCTGTTTTTT. This sequence encodes CASSEGGLVGGTGELFF.

The rearrangement uses TRBV6-5 and TRBJ1-2, with 7 bases that match TRBD1. CDR3 size: 15 residues. V was clipped by 7 bases and J by 2 bases; unmatched bases: 10. Germline V lookup: CDR1 MNHEY, CDR2 SVGAGI. CDR3 nucleotides: TGTGCCAGCACGAACAGACAGGGCCAGAACTATGGCTACACCTTC. This sequence encodes CASTNRQGQNYGYTF.

This chain uses TRBV7-9 with TRBJ1-1; 7 nucleotides agree with TRBD1. Trimming at V came to 3 bases and at J to 4 bases, leaving 5 bases not matched to a gene. The CDR3 runs 14 residues. Germline V gives CDR1 SEHNR, CDR2 FQNEAQ (reference sequence). This chain's CDR3 is CASSFSQGVTEAFF. CDR3 sequence (DNA): TGTGCCAGCAGCTTTTCGCAGGGGGTCACTGAAGCTTTCTTT.

The chain employs TRBV15 and TRBJ2-2, with 10 positions matching TRBD2. The germline V gene encodes CDR1 LNHNV and CDR2 YYDKDF (reference sequence). With V trimmed by 8 bases and J by 8 bases, 11 bases remained unmatched. This CDR3 is built from 15 residues. The CDR3 reads CATWASGSVAGELFF. Here the CDR3 DNA reads TGTGCCACCTGGGCTAGCGGGAGTGTTGCGGGGGAGCTGTTTTTT.

The rearrangement uses TRBV7-9 and TRBJ2-5; 8 bases fit TRBD1. Trimming at V came to 1 base and at J to 7 bases, leaving 2 bases not matched to a gene. CDR3 size: 13 residues. Germline-derived CDR1 and CDR2 are SEHNR and FQNEAQ (reference sequence). The CDR3 DNA is TGTGCCAGCAGCTTAGGACAGGGGAGGACCCAGTACTTC. This encodes CASSLGQGRTQYF.

V usage is TRBV10-3 and J usage is TRBJ2-2; a possible D gene is TRBD2 (5 bases). V dropped 4 bases and J dropped 6 bases, with 15 bases sitting between them. CDR1 and CDR2 from the germline V gene are ENHRY and SYGVKD. The CDR3 has 15 residues. The CDR3 spells CAISGGQSPAGELFF. The CDR3 coding sequence is TGTGCCATCAGTGGAGGGCAGTCTCCCGCCGGGGAGCTGTTTTTT.

This chain joins TRBV7-3 and TRBJ2-2; 10 bases match TRBD2. The junction had 4 bases not matched to a gene; V was cut back by 5 bases and J by 7 bases. CDR3 size: 14 residues. Germline values: CDR1 SGHTA, CDR2 FQGTGA. The CDR3 protein is CASSPSGGVGELFF. CDR3 sequence (DNA): TGTGCCAGCAGCCCCAGCGGGGGGGTCGGGGAGCTGTTTTTT.

CDR3 coding DNA: TGTGCCACCACGACAGGGGTTAATGGCTACACCTTC. It specifies CATTTGVNGYTF. This rearrangement joins TRBV28 to TRBJ1-2; TRBD1 matches 8 bases. Germline V gene sequence: CDR1 MDHEN, CDR2 SYDVKM. Losses at the gene ends were 10 bases for V and 6 bases for J; bases not matched to a gene: 7. This CDR3 has 12 amino acids.

This clone showed up just a few times. V usage is TRBV7-2 and J usage is TRBJ2-5, with 10 nucleotides matching TRBD2. CDR3 length: 19 amino acids. V was clipped by 3 bases and J by 0 bases; unmatched bases: 13. From germline, CDR1 is SGHTA and CDR2 FQGNSA. In DNA, the CDR3 is TGTGCCAGCAGCTTTTCGCTAGCGGGAGTCCCTTCGTACCAAGAGACCCAGTACTTC. The encoded protein is CASSFSLAGVPSYQETQYF.

This clone has a single count. The chain joins TRBV10-2 to TRBJ1-1, with TRBD1 matching over 9 bases. The V and J ends lost 5 bases and 10 bases, in that order; junction bases with no gene match: 11. Germline assignment: CDR1 WSHSY and CDR2 SAAADI. CDR3 length: 14 residues. The DNA for the CDR3 is TGCGCCAGCAGTAACATACCGGGACAGGGTCGAGCTTTCTTT. This sequence encodes CASSNIPGQGRAFF.

The chain combines TRBV18 with TRBJ2-5; D is perhaps TRBD1 (6 bases). Germline V lookup: CDR1 KGHSH, CDR2 LQKENI. Trimming cost V 2 bases and J 14 bases, with 18 bases left between them. CDR3 size: 13 residues. The CDR3 region has the DNA TGTGCCAGCTCACCAGGCGCAGGGGCCCCCAACTACTTC. Its protein is CASSPGAGAPNYF.